The rows below give T cell receptor beta chains drawn from one sample of a study of beta chain features in type 1 diabetes. Sequencing used immunoSEQ multiplex PCR; TCRdb keeps in-frame clones, though not all of them. The data show fewer than 900,000 clones, with 15% to 20% seen just once and 0.02% to 0.025% held by the top ten. Sequenced material: naive CD4+ T cells from blood. The origin of the receptors is a woman aged 18 to 35 in good health. Both conserved end residues are part of each CDR3. Fields, in order: CDR3 length, clone size, D gene, V gene, J gene, CDR3 DNA, CDR3 protein. The D gene is left open where the match is weak. Size tells how often a clone was seen (once, few, many) or the class of an expanded clone, and some rows leave it out.

cdr3_length: 15; clone_size: .; d_call: TRBD1; v_call: TRBV7-2; j_call: TRBJ2-1; cdr3_nt: TGTGCCAGCAGCTCCGGACAGGGGGTCTACAATGAGCAGTTCTTC; cdr3_aa: CASSSGQGVYNEQFF
cdr3_length: 15; clone_size: .; d_call: .; v_call: TRBV6-4; j_call: TRBJ2-7; cdr3_nt: TGTGCCAGTCTTAAATATAGCGACCCGCCCTACGAGCAGTACTTC; cdr3_aa: CASLKYSDPPYEQYF
cdr3_length: 15; clone_size: .; d_call: TRBD2; v_call: TRBV7-2; j_call: TRBJ2-7; cdr3_nt: TGTGCCAGCAGCTTACTAGCGGGAGGCGTCTACGAGCAGTACTTC; cdr3_aa: CASSLLAGGVYEQYF
cdr3_length: 13; clone_size: .; d_call: .; v_call: TRBV11-2; j_call: TRBJ2-1; cdr3_nt: TGTGCCAGCAGCCTAGCCCTAGGGGGTGAGCAGTTCTTC; cdr3_aa: CASSLALGGEQFF
cdr3_length: 14; clone_size: .; d_call: TRBD1; v_call: TRBV6-5; j_call: TRBJ2-7; cdr3_nt: TGTGCCAGCAGTCAGACAGGGGCTTCCTACGAGCAGTACTTC; cdr3_aa: CASSQTGASYEQYF
cdr3_length: 14; clone_size: few; d_call: .; v_call: TRBV2; j_call: TRBJ1-1; cdr3_nt: TGTGCCAGCAGTCTCCAAGGCGGGGACACTGAAGCTTTCTTT; cdr3_aa: CASSLQGGDTEAFF
cdr3_length: 15; clone_size: few; d_call: TRBD1; v_call: TRBV7-9; j_call: TRBJ2-1; cdr3_nt: TGTGCCAGCAGCTCACCGGGACAGGCGTACAATGAGCAGTTCTTC; cdr3_aa: CASSSPGQAYNEQFF
cdr3_length: 15; clone_size: .; d_call: .; v_call: TRBV5-1; j_call: TRBJ2-3; cdr3_nt: TGCGCCAGCAGCCGAGGGGCGGGAAGAGCAGATACGCAGTATTTT; cdr3_aa: CASSRGAGRADTQYF
cdr3_length: 13; clone_size: many; d_call: .; v_call: TRBV11-2; j_call: TRBJ2-3; cdr3_nt: TGTGCCAGCAGCTCCCCGGGGACAGATACGCAGTATTTT; cdr3_aa: CASSSPGTDTQYF
cdr3_length: 14; clone_size: .; d_call: .; v_call: TRBV6-5; j_call: TRBJ2-1; cdr3_nt: TGTGCCAGCAGTTCCCCAGGGTTGGGGGATGAGCAGTTCTTC; cdr3_aa: CASSSPGLGDEQFF
cdr3_length: 13; clone_size: .; d_call: .; v_call: TRBV9; j_call: TRBJ2-1; cdr3_nt: TGTGCCAGCACAACCTCCGTCGGCAATGAGCAGTTCTTC; cdr3_aa: CASTTSVGNEQFF
cdr3_length: 13; clone_size: .; d_call: .; v_call: TRBV11-3; j_call: TRBJ2-7; cdr3_nt: TGTGCCAGCAGCCTGGGTCATGACTACGAGCAGTACTTC; cdr3_aa: CASSLGHDYEQYF
cdr3_length: 14; clone_size: few; d_call: .; v_call: TRBV4-3; j_call: TRBJ1-2; cdr3_nt: TGCGCCAGCAGCCGGGACGGCAGAAACTATGGCTACACCTTC; cdr3_aa: CASSRDGRNYGYTF
cdr3_length: 14; clone_size: .; d_call: TRBD2; v_call: TRBV15; j_call: TRBJ2-1; cdr3_nt: TGTGCCACCAGCAAGCGGGAGGGCCGGAATGAGCAGTTCTTC; cdr3_aa: CATSKREGRNEQFF
cdr3_length: 15; clone_size: .; d_call: TRBD1; v_call: TRBV7-6; j_call: TRBJ2-5; cdr3_nt: TGTGCCAGCAGCTTAAACACAGGGGCGGTGGAGACCCAGTACTTC; cdr3_aa: CASSLNTGAVETQYF
cdr3_length: 15; clone_size: .; d_call: .; v_call: TRBV7-2; j_call: TRBJ2-5; cdr3_nt: TGTGCCAGCAGCCGCGTCCTAGCGCCCCAAGAGACCCAGTACTTC; cdr3_aa: CASSRVLAPQETQYF
cdr3_length: 13; clone_size: few; d_call: .; v_call: TRBV6-5; j_call: TRBJ2-3; cdr3_nt: TGTGCCAGCAGTTACTCGAAGGAAGATACGCAGTATTTT; cdr3_aa: CASSYSKEDTQYF
cdr3_length: 12; clone_size: .; d_call: .; v_call: TRBV4-3; j_call: TRBJ1-1; cdr3_nt: TGCGCCAGCAGCCAAGGAGGGAATGAAGCTTTCTTT; cdr3_aa: CASSQGGNEAFF
cdr3_length: 14; clone_size: .; d_call: .; v_call: TRBV19; j_call: TRBJ1-2; cdr3_nt: TGTGCCAGCCGGGTGCCCGGGGGGAACTATGGCTACACCTTC; cdr3_aa: CASRVPGGNYGYTF
cdr3_length: 13; clone_size: few; d_call: .; v_call: TRBV19; j_call: TRBJ2-1; cdr3_nt: TGTGCCAGTAGTTGGCTAGGCCCGGATGAGCAGTTCTTC; cdr3_aa: CASSWLGPDEQFF
cdr3_length: 14; clone_size: few; d_call: .; v_call: TRBV6-5; j_call: TRBJ2-3; cdr3_nt: TGTGCCAGCAGGAACGGGGCGAGCTATGGTACGCAGTATTTT; cdr3_aa: CASRNGASYGTQYF
cdr3_length: 14; clone_size: .; d_call: .; v_call: TRBV6-5; j_call: TRBJ2-7; cdr3_nt: TGTGCCAGCAGTTACGACGGGGACGCCTACGAGCAGTACTTC; cdr3_aa: CASSYDGDAYEQYF
cdr3_length: 18; clone_size: .; d_call: .; v_call: TRBV28; j_call: TRBJ1-3; cdr3_nt: TGTGCCAGCAGTTCGGGGGGAGCGATGCCCGTAAGAGTCAACACCATATATTTT; cdr3_aa: CASSSGGAMPVRVNTIYF
cdr3_length: 13; clone_size: .; d_call: .; v_call: TRBV7-2; j_call: TRBJ2-7; cdr3_nt: TGTGCCAGCAGCTCCCGGAGGGCCTACGAGCAGTACTTC; cdr3_aa: CASSSRRAYEQYF
cdr3_length: 15; clone_size: few; d_call: TRBD1; v_call: TRBV18; j_call: TRBJ2-7; cdr3_nt: TGTGCCAGCTCACGCGTGGGACAGGGGGACTACGAGCAGTACTTC; cdr3_aa: CASSRVGQGDYEQYF
cdr3_length: 14; clone_size: .; d_call: TRBD1; v_call: TRBV7-9; j_call: TRBJ1-2; cdr3_nt: TGTGCCAGCAGTACTCCGGGACAGCAGGATGGCTACACCTTC; cdr3_aa: CASSTPGQQDGYTF
cdr3_length: 16; clone_size: .; d_call: .; v_call: TRBV5-1; j_call: TRBJ2-3; cdr3_nt: TGCGCCAGCAGCTTGGGGGCCGCAAAAAGCACAGATACGCAGTATTTT; cdr3_aa: CASSLGAAKSTDTQYF
cdr3_length: 15; clone_size: .; d_call: .; v_call: TRBV18; j_call: TRBJ2-2; cdr3_nt: TGTGCCAGCTCACCCACCGACGCGAACACCGGGGAGCTGTTTTTT; cdr3_aa: CASSPTDANTGELFF
cdr3_length: 17; clone_size: .; d_call: TRBD2; v_call: TRBV4-1; j_call: TRBJ2-2; cdr3_nt: TGCGCCAGCAGCCAACGGGCTAGCGGGGGAAACACCGGGGAGCTGTTTTTT; cdr3_aa: CASSQRASGGNTGELFF
cdr3_length: 15; clone_size: .; d_call: TRBD2; v_call: TRBV2; j_call: TRBJ2-5; cdr3_nt: TGTGCCAGCAGTGGGGGGGGTACGGGTCAAGAGACCCAGTACTTC; cdr3_aa: CASSGGGTGQETQYF
cdr3_length: 18; clone_size: few; d_call: .; v_call: TRBV21-1; j_call: TRBJ2-6; cdr3_nt: TGTGCCAGCAGCAAAAAGCCAGGCCGAAGCTCTGGGGCCAACGTCCTGACTTTC; cdr3_aa: CASSKKPGRSSGANVLTF
cdr3_length: 15; clone_size: .; d_call: .; v_call: TRBV27; j_call: TRBJ1-1; cdr3_nt: TGTGCCAGCAGTTTATCGGCACCCTGGAACACTGAAGCTTTCTTT; cdr3_aa: CASSLSAPWNTEAFF
cdr3_length: 12; clone_size: few; d_call: .; v_call: TRBV28; j_call: TRBJ2-7; cdr3_nt: TGTGCTACAGAAAGTTTGTACTACGAGCAGTACTTC; cdr3_aa: CATESLYYEQYF